A single sample gave rise to the 2 T cell receptor beta chains below, sequenced in a study of patients and donors after allogeneic stem cell transplantation. Using its own MiXCR run on the RT-PCR reads, TCRdb lists one record per CDR3 protein. The data contain some 960,000 distinct CDR3 sequences, more than 15% of them singletons. The sample was blood, either unsorted or a sorted T cell fraction (not recorded which). These receptors originate from a human donor who was either an allogeneic HSCT recipient or a stem cell or donor lymphocyte infusion donor (not recorded which). It is not recorded whose cells these are; they may come from a transplant donor.

This clonotype turned up a few times. The J gene is TRBJ1-5, the V gene TRBV11-2, with D unclear. Germline V gene data show CDR1 as SGHAT and CDR2 as FQNNGV. The CDR3 has 16 residues. V lost 3 bases to trimming and J lost 0 bases, with 12 bases between them. The CDR3 reads CASSFRPSYSNQPQHF. DNA for the CDR3: TGTGCCAGCAGCTTCCGACCTTCCTATAGCAATCAGCCCCAGCATTTT.

The CDR3 sequence: CASRLKRGRDTQYF. As DNA, the CDR3 is TGTGCCAGCAGGCTCAAAAGGGGCAGAGATACGCAGTATTTT. V usage is TRBV27 and J usage is TRBJ2-3; maybe TRBD1 (5 bases). In germline, CDR1 is MNHEY, CDR2 SMNVEV (reference sequence). The V end was cut by 6 bases, the J end by 5 bases, with 15 bases between. The CDR3 length is 14 residues.